This TCR beta chain was identified during a study of blood T cells in healthy people across ages. This CDR3 spans 14 amino acids. V lost 3 bases and J lost 2; bases outside the gene matches: 5. CDR1 DFQATT and CDR2 SNEGSKA come from the germline V gene (reference sequence). Primers used in a second PCR of roughly 6 to 11 cycles were a sample-barcoded 5' primer and a J-beta primer mix. Each CDR3 protein is one row after TCRdb ran MiXCR on the 5' RACE reads. The sample lists about 760,000 distinct CDR3 sequences, around a quarter seen once, with 9.4% in the top ten. This sample also appeared in a second study, on T cells of mothers and their children.

This clonotype was sampled from a boy aged 10-17 years in good health. The material sequenced was blood. The rearrangement joins TRBV20-1 to TRBJ1-2; 8 bases are shared with TRBD1. CDR3 nucleotide sequence: TGCAGTGCTAGGGCAGGGGGCGTAAACTATGGCTACACCTTC. Protein product: CSARAGGVNYGYTF.